This T cell receptor beta chain was captured by sequencing in a study of STAT5B mutations in CD4+ large granular lymphocyte leukemia. The survey-level immunoSEQ assay was used. In the original workflow: The detection floor for productive clonotype frequency was 2.59 x 10-5. Assay: immunoSEQ multiplex PCR; the TCRdb copy retains only in-frame clones and omits some. Clone size and the V and J calls come from that table; the DNA yielded D and trimming. The data hold some 21,000 clones, with 79% observed a single time. V was shortened by 4 bases and J by 1 base, with 12 bases between the two germline ends. The CDR3 sequence is 15 residues long. From germline, CDR1 is SGHKS and CDR2 YYEKEE (reference sequence). General study findings and limits: Top patient clones used TRBV06 genes more often: 8/27 versus 2/35 in controls. Patient CD4-sorted repertoires looked more clonal than healthy CD4+ repertoires, even without putative leukemic clones.

Of note for this clone: What it binds is not known.

The chain combines TRBV5-5 with TRBJ1-5; the D is unclear. The sample comprised CD4+ T cells from blood buffy coats. The clonotype was recovered from a human donor in good health. CDR3 DNA sequence: TGTGCCAGCAGCCCCAGCCCTTCGAGCAATCAGCCCCAGCATTTT. Its protein product is CASSPSPSSNQPQHF.